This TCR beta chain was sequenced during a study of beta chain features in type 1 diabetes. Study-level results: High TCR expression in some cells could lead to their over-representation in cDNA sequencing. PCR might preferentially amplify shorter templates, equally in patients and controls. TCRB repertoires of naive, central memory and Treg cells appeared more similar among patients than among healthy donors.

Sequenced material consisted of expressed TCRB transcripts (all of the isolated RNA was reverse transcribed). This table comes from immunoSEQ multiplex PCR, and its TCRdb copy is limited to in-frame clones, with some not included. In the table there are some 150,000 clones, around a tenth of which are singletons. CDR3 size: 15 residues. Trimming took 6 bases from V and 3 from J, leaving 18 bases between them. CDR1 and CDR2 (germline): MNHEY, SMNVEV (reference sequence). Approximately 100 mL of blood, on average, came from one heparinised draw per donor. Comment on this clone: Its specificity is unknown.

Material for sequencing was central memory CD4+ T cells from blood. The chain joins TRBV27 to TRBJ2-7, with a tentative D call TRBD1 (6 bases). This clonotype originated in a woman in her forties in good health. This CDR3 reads CASSQNRVVFYEQYF. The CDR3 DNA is TGTGCCAGCAGCCAAAACAGGGTCGTCTTCTACGAGCAGTACTTC.